The source of this T cell receptor (beta chain) is a study of T-cell reconstitution after alpha-beta-depleted transplantation in children. The germline CDR1 and CDR2 sequences are MNHEY and SVGAGI. Trimming took off 8 bases at V and 2 bases at J, with 12 bases between the two ends. This CDR3 region has 14 residues. TCRbeta library construction was performed incorporating unique molecular identifiers. One entry per CDR3 protein results from TCRdb running MiXCR on the PCR reads. The table lists about 460,000 distinct CDR3 sequences, under 15% of them singletons. This sample comprised PBMCs from the stem cell graft donor, obtained from the stem cell graft. This chain connects TRBV6-5 to TRBJ2-2, with a tentative D call TRBD2 (5 bases). This TCR was recovered from a human donor who donated a stem cell graft to a child with combined immunodeficiency. In DNA, the CDR3 is TGTGCCAGCGCCCGACCGGGAAACACCGGGGAGCTGTTTTTT. Encoded protein: CASARPGNTGELFF.